This T cell receptor (beta chain) is from a study of CD8 T cells in ankylosing spondylitis. The CDR3 consists of 17 residues. The trim removed 8 bases at V and 2 bases at J, leaving 8 bases unmatched. TCRdb re-called the 5' RACE reads through MiXCR, storing one row per CDR3 protein. Of approximately 340,000 distinct CDR3 sequences listed, roughly 15% are singletons. Study-level results: Enrichment of disease-linked clones was reportedly significant in matched ankylosing spondylitis synovial fluid. With a CD8+ phenotype, disease-linked clones were relatively rare in peripheral blood.

On this clonotype itself: Its antigen remains unidentified.

The J gene is TRBJ2-2, the V gene TRBV12-3 or TRBV12-4; the match to TRBD2 covers 13 bases. This TCR was recovered from a male donor with ankylosing spondylitis or in good health (not recorded which). Sequenced material: blood, either unsorted or a sorted T cell fraction (not recorded which). The CDR3 DNA reads TGTGCCAGCTCTAGGACTAGCGGGGGACCTAACACCGGGGAGCTGTTTTTT. The encoded protein is CASSRTSGGPNTGELFF.